A selection of T cell receptor beta chains follows, all from one sample in a study of blood T cell repertoires in COVID-19. TCRdb keeps only in-frame clones here, not all; method: immunoSEQ multiplex PCR. This table holds approximately 280,000 clones, around 85% found once. Sequenced material: peripheral blood. These receptors came from a man in his fifties with active or convalescent COVID-19. Each CDR3 is given with its conserved first and last residue. Fields, in order: J gene, V gene, clone size, CDR3 length, D gene, CDR3 DNA, CDR3 protein. D genes are given only for firm matches. Not all rows give a size; the values are once, few, many and, for expanded clones, a class.

TRBJ2-1,TRBV28,NA,14,TRBD2,TGTGCCAGCAGAGCGGGAGGGTCCTACAATGAGCAGTTCTTC,CASRAGGSYNEQFF
TRBJ2-1,TRBV19,NA,15,TRBD2,TGTGCCAGTAGGCCCGGGACTAGCATACACAATGAGCAGTTCTTC,CASRPGTSIHNEQFF
TRBJ1-5,TRBV18,once,13,NA,TGTGCCAGCTCATCATCAGGGGATAAGCCCCAGCATTTT,CASSSSGDKPQHF
TRBJ2-1,TRBV19,NA,16,TRBD2,TGTGCCAGTAGCGGACTAGCGGGAGTCTTCAACAATGAGCAGTTCTTC,CASSGLAGVFNNEQFF
TRBJ2-6,TRBV4-2,NA,16,NA,TGTGCCAGCAGCCAAGAGAAGCCCTGGGGGGCCAACGTCCTGACTTTC,CASSQEKPWGANVLTF
TRBJ2-3,TRBV7-8,few,16,NA,TGTGCCAGCAGTGCGAAGGGAGAGCGGAACACAGATACGCAGTATTTT,CASSAKGERNTDTQYF
TRBJ1-5,TRBV13,NA,12,NA,TGTGCCAGCAGTCCAGGGTTCCAGCCCCAGCATTTT,CASSPGFQPQHF
TRBJ1-1,TRBV19,NA,14,NA,TGTGCCAGTAGTGCGACAGGCGCGAACACTGAAGCTTTCTTT,CASSATGANTEAFF
TRBJ1-1,TRBV5-1,NA,15,NA,TGCGCCAGCAGCTTGGATCCGGGGGGCAACACTGAAGCTTTCTTT,CASSLDPGGNTEAFF
TRBJ2-7,TRBV6-2/TRBV6-3,NA,16,TRBD2,TGTGCCAGCAGTTCCCCAGGACTAGCGGTGGGCTACGAGCAGTACTTC,CASSSPGLAVGYEQYF
TRBJ2-3,TRBV24-1,NA,16,NA,TGTGCCACCAGTGATTCATCACCGGGATCTACGGATACGCAGTATTTT,CATSDSSPGSTDTQYF
TRBJ1-2,TRBV19,NA,15,TRBD1,TGTGCCAGTAGTACTCGGACAGGGGATAACTATGGCTACACCTTC,CASSTRTGDNYGYTF